This T cell receptor beta chain came from a study of T cell responses to AZD1222 COVID-19 vaccine. This CDR3 has 11 residues. Germline V gene data show CDR1 as DFQATT and CDR2 as SNEGSKA (reference sequence). V lost 8 bases to trimming and J lost 8 bases; unmatched junction nucleotides: 6. Assay used: immunoSEQ multiplex PCR; TCRdb lists only in-frame clones, some missing. This table has 120,000 or so clones, 88% appearing once. Concerning this clone: Its target is unknown.

Study-level findings and limits: The span of vaccine-associated CD4 TCRs extended across spike, with dominance at 160-218 and 743-854. Nearly half of the spike-specific TCRs reportedly recognize variant regions that carry no mutations. Just a handful of AZD1222 recipients were seropositive at baseline. The donor group comprised mostly white British people and more females; the analysis possibly underestimated clonal diversity.

The receptor was isolated from an adult in good health. The rearrangement joins TRBV20-1 to TRBJ1-1; 9 bases fit TRBD1. The sample consisted of peripheral blood, taken on day 0 of MenACWY control vaccination. The CDR3 DNA reads as TGCAGTACTCCCGGGACAGGGGAAGCTTTCTTT. The encoded protein is CSTPGTGEAFF.